Below are 11 T cell receptor beta chains sequenced from a single sample in a study of OX40 agonist ivuxolimab in advanced cancers. Library preparation was by the immunoSEQ multiplex PCR assay. Here the immuneACCESS table is served through TCRdb, limited to in-frame sequences with V and J called. Missing clones are a known gap in these copies; in checked studies unresolved V genes cover under half, and the rest lacks a known reason. The sample table shows under 80,000 clones, and about 90% are seen once. Jointly, the top ten make up about 1.8% of the sample. The source was CD4+ or CD8+ T cells sorted from blood, collected in a trial of the OX40 agonist ivuxolimab. The source is an adult with an advanced solid tumor such as melanoma, head and neck, liver or kidney cancer.

CDR3: CASSDEVGGYNEQFF. CDR3 bases: TGTGCCAGCAGTGACGAGGTAGGGGGGTACAATGAGCAGTTCTTC. The chain employs TRBV6-4 and TRBJ2-1; the D call may be TRBD1 or TRBD2 (6 bases each). Germline lookup yields CDR1 MRHNA and CDR2 SNTAGT. V lost 2 bases and J lost 4, with 12 bases in between. The CDR3 length is 15 residues.

V and J are TRBV7-3 and TRBJ2-1; possibly TRBD2 for D (5 bases). CDR1 is SGHTA, CDR2 FQGTGA, per germline. The CDR3 runs 13 residues. V was trimmed by 2 bases and J by 6 bases, leaving 8 bases between them. The CDR3 nucleotides are TGTGCCAGCAGCTTAGGACTGTTCAATGAGCAGTTCTTC. This translates into CASSLGLFNEQFF.

The chain is built from TRBV6-5 and TRBJ2-3; D gene unclear. The germline CDR1 and CDR2 sequences are MNHEY and SVGAGI. V lost 0 bases and J 1 base, leaving 5 bases between the germline ends. CDR3 length: 14 amino acids. Here the CDR3 DNA reads TGTGCCAGCAGTTACTCAGGAGGCACAGATACGCAGTATTTT. This gives the protein CASSYSGGTDTQYF.

The chain combines TRBV10-3 with TRBJ2-1; 11 bases map to TRBD2. There are 14 residues in the CDR3. Losses at the gene ends were 6 bases for V and 9 bases for J; bases not matched to a gene: 7. Germline loops: CDR1 ENHRY, CDR2 SYGVKD. The CDR3 region is CAIRASGRMTEQFF. DNA of the CDR3: TGTGCCATCAGGGCTAGCGGGAGGATGACTGAGCAGTTCTTC.

The rearrangement links TRBV18 to TRBJ2-3; 7 nucleotides align to TRBD1. V gave up 2 bases and J gave up 0 bases; unmatched junction bases: 8. CDR3 length equals 17 residues. The germline gives CDR1 KGHSH, CDR2 LQKENI. Written as DNA, the CDR3 is TGTGCCAGCTCACCAAGCGTCGCGACAGGGAGCACAGATACGCAGTATTTT. Amino acids: CASSPSVATGSTDTQYF. The variable domain in full, with the rest retrieved from reference TRBV18 and TRBJ2-3, is NAGVMQNPRHLVRRRGQEARLRCSPMKGHSHVYWYRQLPEEGLKFMVYLQKENIIDESGMPKERFSAEFPKEGPSILRIQQVVRGDSAAYFCASSPSVATGSTDTQYFGPGTRLTVL.

The CDR3 sequence is CASSVGASGRSDTQYF. For the CDR3, the DNA is TGTGCCAGCAGCGTAGGGGCTAGCGGGAGATCTGATACGCAGTATTTT. The rearrangement uses TRBV9 and TRBJ2-3; 10 bases match TRBD2. The V and J ends lost 0 bases and 6 bases, in that order; junction bases with no gene match: 7. The CDR3 extends over 16 amino acids. The germline CDR1 and CDR2 sequences are SGDLS and YYNGEE.

The chain couples TRBV5-1 to TRBJ2-5; either TRBD1 or TRBD2 may fit D (5 bases each). V was shortened by 6 bases and J by 2 bases, with 17 bases between the two germline ends. Germline V CDR1 and CDR2: SGHRS, YFSETQ. CDR3 length equals 15 residues. The CDR3 region is CASKDHRGPQETQYF. CDR3 in DNA: TGCGCCAGCAAGGACCACCGGGGCCCTCAAGAGACCCAGTACTTC.

The rearrangement uses TRBV5-1 and TRBJ1-4; D is undetermined. Per germline, CDR1 SGHRS and CDR2 YFSETQ. The CDR3 runs 15 residues. Trimming left V 2 bases short and J 4 bases short, with 12 bases between. For the CDR3, the DNA is TGCGCCAGCAGCTTAGAGGATGCGAATAATGAAAAACTGTTTTTT. Translating gives CASSLEDANNEKLFF.

The V gene is TRBV2, the J gene TRBJ2-5; a possible D gene is TRBD1 (6 bases). The germline gives CDR1 SNHLY, CDR2 FYNNEI. Trimming took off 8 bases at V and 2 bases at J, with 15 bases between the two ends. CDR3 length: 14 residues. The CDR3 spells CASRGGTAQETQYF. The CDR3, as DNA: TGTGCCAGCCGAGGGGGAACAGCGCAAGAGACCCAGTACTTC.

The chain joins TRBV6-5 to TRBJ2-3; 8 nucleotides agree with TRBD2. The germline V gene encodes CDR1 MNHEY and CDR2 SVGAGI. The CDR3 sequence is 15 residues long. J gave up 1 base and V 6 bases, and 6 bases lay outside the gene matches. The CDR3 spells CASSSGRWGTDTQYF. The CDR3 bases are TGTGCCAGCAGCAGCGGGAGATGGGGCACAGATACGCAGTATTTT.

This clone has a single count. The chain employs TRBV14 and TRBJ1-1; D unresolved. Germline CDR1 is SGHDN and CDR2 is FVKESK. CDR3 length: 14 amino acids. Between the trimmed V and J ends, which lost 1 base and 2 bases, there was a span of 8 bases. CDR3 DNA sequence: TGTGCCAGCAGCCAAGGGTCAGCCAACACTGAAGCTTTCTTT. This sequence encodes CASSQGSANTEAFF.